One sample yielded the 16 T cell receptor beta chains listed below, sequenced in a study of T cell repertoires in ileal Crohn's disease. Assay: immunoSEQ multiplex PCR; the TCRdb copy retains only in-frame clones and omits some. This table has over 2,000 clones, around 96% appearing once. The sequenced sample was ileal tissue. All receptors derive from an adult with Crohn's disease.

V usage is TRBV11-3 and J usage is TRBJ2-5, with 7 bases lining up with TRBD2. The CDR3 has 14 amino acids. Germline V gives CDR1 SGHNT, CDR2 YENEEA. V shed 5 bases and J 7 bases; nucleotides not matched to a gene: 10. The CDR3 coding sequence is TGTGCCAGCAGCGCGGGACTACACCAGGGGACCCAGTACTTC. Protein product: CASSAGLHQGTQYF.

The chain has TRBV28 and TRBJ2-3, with D hard to call. Between the trimmed V and J ends, which lost 3 bases and 6 bases, there was a span of 13 bases. This CDR3 has 14 residues. The germline V gene encodes CDR1 MDHEN and CDR2 SYDVKM. Written as DNA, the CDR3 is TGTGCCAGCAGTTTTGTGTTCGCGATCGATACGCAGTATTTT. This gives the protein CASSFVFAIDTQYF.

This chain links TRBV29-1 with TRBJ2-1; 12 bases agree with TRBD2. The CDR3 contains 15 residues. V dropped 4 bases and J dropped 7; count of bases not matched to a gene: 8. CDR1 is SQVTM and CDR2 is ANQGSEA in the germline V gene. The CDR3 reads CSVAEMGLAGNEQFF. As DNA, the CDR3 is TGCAGCGTTGCAGAGATGGGACTAGCGGGTAATGAGCAGTTCTTC.

This clone was detected once. The chain employs TRBV19 and TRBJ1-1; 8 bases agree with TRBD1. CDR1 LNHDA and CDR2 SQIVND come from the germline V gene (reference sequence). The CDR3 has 15 amino acids. Trimming at V came to 4 bases and at J to 3 bases, leaving 7 bases not matched to a gene. The CDR3 DNA sequence: TGTGCCAGTAGTACGGGGACAGGTTTTTACACTGAAGCTTTCTTT. Residues: CASSTGTGFYTEAFF.

The V and J genes are TRBV5-1 and TRBJ1-3; 8 bases are shared with TRBD1. V was clipped by 2 bases and J by 3 bases; unmatched bases: 1. Germline lookup yields CDR1 SGHRS and CDR2 YFSETQ. This CDR3 spans 14 amino acids. The CDR3 sequence is CASSFGQGGNTIYF. CDR3 in DNA: TGCGCCAGCAGCTTCGGACAGGGTGGAAACACCATATATTTT.

This chain connects TRBV4-3 to TRBJ1-2, with D unclear. This CDR3 has 14 residues. The germline V and J ends were trimmed by 0 bases and 7 bases, with 12 bases remaining between them. Germline V gives CDR1 LGHNA, CDR2 YSLEER. CDR3 region: CASSQEAGVGGYTF. In DNA form, the CDR3 reads TGCGCCAGCAGCCAAGAAGCCGGAGTTGGTGGCTACACCTTC.

This chain links TRBV6-6 with TRBJ1-5; 7 bases fit TRBD1. Germline V gene sequence: CDR1 MNHNY, CDR2 SVGAGI (reference sequence). V dropped 5 bases and J dropped 5; count of bases not matched to a gene: 9. The CDR3 has 15 amino acids. This chain's CDR3 is CASSRRQGVDQPQHF. In nucleotides, the CDR3 is TGTGCCAGCAGTCGCAGACAGGGAGTCGATCAGCCCCAGCATTTT.

V gene TRBV5-1 combines with J gene TRBJ2-5, with 10 bases lining up with TRBD1. The CDR3 is 14 amino acids. J gave up 5 bases and V 4 bases, and 5 bases lay outside the gene matches. In germline, CDR1 is SGHRS, CDR2 YFSETQ. The CDR3 sequence is CASSQTGGRETQYF. Written as DNA, the CDR3 is TGCGCCAGCAGCCAGACAGGGGGCAGGGAGACCCAGTACTTC.

The rearrangement uses TRBV11-2 and TRBJ2-5, with TRBD2 matching 8 bases. CDR3 length equals 13 residues. The germline V gene encodes CDR1 SGHAT and CDR2 FQNNGV. The trim removed 3 bases at V and 3 bases at J, leaving 0 bases unmatched. Here the CDR3 DNA reads TGTGCCAGCAGCTTTAGCGGGAAAGAGACCCAGTACTTC. Its protein product is CASSFSGKETQYF.

The chain links TRBV5-8 to TRBJ2-1; TRBD1 matches at 9 bases. This CDR3 is built from 15 residues. Germline V gene data show CDR1 as SGHTS and CDR2 as YDEGEE. V trimming: 4 bases; J trimming: 3 bases; junction bases outside the gene matches: 5. The CDR3 is CASSATGGFYNEQFF. The CDR3 DNA is TGTGCCAGCAGCGCAACAGGGGGCTTCTACAATGAGCAGTTCTTC.

The gene calls are TRBV10-3 and TRBJ2-5, with a weak D call TRBD1 (5 bases). Trimming pared 4 bases from V and 4 bases from J, leaving 19 bases between. CDR3 length: 16 residues. Germline CDR1 and CDR2: ENHRY and SYGVKD. The CDR3 sequence: CAISGSPVGQGETQYF. The CDR3 DNA sequence: TGTGCCATCAGTGGGTCTCCCGTGGGGCAGGGAGAGACCCAGTACTTC.

The chain has TRBV19 and TRBJ2-1; no reliable D call. Germline-derived CDR1 and CDR2 are LNHDA and SQIVND (reference sequence). Trimming left V 10 bases short and J 0 bases short, with 16 bases between. The CDR3 extends over 15 amino acids. The CDR3 DNA is TGTGCCACCCTCAAAGACCCTAGCTCCTACAATGAGCAGTTCTTC. This codes for CATLKDPSSYNEQFF.

For the CDR3, the DNA is TGTGCCATCAGGGCTAGCGGGGGTTCCTACAATGAGCAGTTCTTC. This encodes CAIRASGGSYNEQFF. The genes are TRBV10-3 and TRBJ2-1, with TRBD2 matching over 10 bases. Germline V gene lookup returns CDR1 ENHRY and CDR2 SYGVKD. The CDR3 has 15 amino acids. J gave up 1 base and V 6 bases, and 3 bases lay outside the gene matches.

The gene calls are TRBV14 and TRBJ2-2, with 8 bases aligning to TRBD2. J was trimmed by 6 bases and V by 5 bases; bases with no gene match: 8. The CDR3 has 15 residues. Per the germline V gene, CDR1 is SGHDN and CDR2 is FVKESK. The CDR3, as DNA: TGTGCCAGCAGCACCCGGACTAGCTTTGCCGGGGAGCTGTTTTTT. This encodes CASSTRTSFAGELFF.

This chain connects TRBV19 to TRBJ2-5; 9 bases map to TRBD2. This CDR3 contains 13 residues. Germline values: CDR1 LNHDA, CDR2 SQIVND (reference sequence). Trimming at V came to 4 bases and at J to 5 bases, leaving 2 bases not matched to a gene. This chain's CDR3 is CASSRTSAETQYF. Written as DNA, the CDR3 is TGTGCCAGTAGTAGGACTAGCGCGGAGACCCAGTACTTC.

This chain joins TRBV28 and TRBJ2-7; 9 nucleotides align to TRBD1. J was trimmed by 6 bases and V by 4 bases; bases with no gene match: 10. The CDR3 contains 15 residues. In germline, CDR1 is MDHEN, CDR2 SYDVKM. CDR3 sequence: CASSSLPGTGSEQYF. CDR3 bases: TGTGCCAGCAGTTCCCTCCCCGGGACAGGGTCCGAGCAGTACTTC.